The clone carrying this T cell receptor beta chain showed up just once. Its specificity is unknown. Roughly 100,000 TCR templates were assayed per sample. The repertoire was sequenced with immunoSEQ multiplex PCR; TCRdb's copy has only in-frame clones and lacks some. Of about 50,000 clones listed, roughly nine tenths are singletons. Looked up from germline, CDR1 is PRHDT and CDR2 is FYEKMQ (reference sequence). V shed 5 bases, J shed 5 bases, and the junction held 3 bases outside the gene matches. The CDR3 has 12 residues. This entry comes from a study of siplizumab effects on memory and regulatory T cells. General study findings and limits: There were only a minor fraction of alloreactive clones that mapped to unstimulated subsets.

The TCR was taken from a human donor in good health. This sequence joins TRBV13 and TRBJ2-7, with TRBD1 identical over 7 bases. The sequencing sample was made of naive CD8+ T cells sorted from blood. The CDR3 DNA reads TGTGCCAGCAGCGCCACAGGGGACGAGCAGTACTTC. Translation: CASSATGDEQYF.